This T cell receptor (beta chain) stems from a study of blood T cell repertoires in COVID-19. About the study: Material from acute and convalescent COVID-19 was sourced from the United States, Italy and Spain. T cells, B-cell-depleted T cells, or PBMCs provided the cDNA or gDNA that served as material.

In the original analysis: From reference gene primer amplification, estimates of nucleated cell counts were derived. Only in-frame clones appear in the TCRdb table, and some are missing; sequencing was by immunoSEQ multiplex PCR. That table is the source of V, J and clone size, and D and trimming were worked out from the DNA. Of 200,000 to 300,000 clones in the sample, about 87% are singletons; the top ten hold approximately 1.5%. This CDR3 is built from 15 residues. Germline loops: CDR1 SGHVS, CDR2 FNYEAQ. V gave up 0 bases and J gave up 5 bases, with 11 bases separating them. V usage is TRBV7-6 and J usage is TRBJ1-5; the D gene is possibly TRBD1 (5 bases). This receptor was taken from a woman in her thirties or forties who had recovered from COVID-19. Sequenced input: peripheral blood. Written as DNA, the CDR3 is TGTGCCAGCAGCTTAGCGGGGCCTTGGGATCAGCCCCAGCATTTT. Its translation is CASSLAGPWDQPQHF.